Listed below are T cell receptor beta chains from one sample, sequenced in a study of CD8+CD57+ T cells in acquired aplastic anemia. A single record per CDR3 protein comes from TCRdb applying MiXCR to the reads. Of about 130,000 distinct CDR3 sequences listed, 48% are singletons. The sample taken for sequencing was sorted CD4+, CD8+, or CD8+CD57+ T cells (not recorded which) from PBMCs. The receptors originated from a human donor in good health, serving as a control. CDR3s include the opening cysteine and the closing phenylalanine or tryptophan. A D gene is named only where the DNA matches it firmly. Expanded clones get a size class; other rows say once, few or many, or leave the size out.

cdr3_nt cdr3_aa v_call d_call clone_size j_call
TGCAGTGCTGGGGGGGGGTTTAATCAGCCCCAGCATTTT CSAGGGFNQPQHF TRBV20-1 . many TRBJ1-5
TGTGCCATCAGTGAAAGTCTCGAGAGCTATACGCAGTATTTT CAISESLESYTQYF TRBV2 . . TRBJ2-3
TGTGCCAGCAGTGTATCCCGACAGGGAACCTACGAGCAGTACTTC CASSVSRQGTYEQYF TRBV2 TRBD1 . TRBJ2-7
TGTGCCATCAGTGAGCTAGCGGGGGGGCCGGGTGAGCAGTTCTTC CAISELAGGPGEQFF TRBV10-3 TRBD2 once TRBJ2-1
TGTGCCAGCAGCGTAGAGGCTTGGACAGTGAACACTGAAGCTTTCTTT CASSVEAWTVNTEAFF TRBV9 . many TRBJ1-1
TGTGCCAGCAGCTCGGTGGTCGGGGGGCAACCCAGCTCCTACAATGAGCAGTTCTTC CASSSVVGGQPSSYNEQFF TRBV7-1 . many TRBJ2-1
TGTGCCAGCCGGCCAGACCTCGGGATGAACACTGAAGCTTTCTTT CASRPDLGMNTEAFF TRBV9 . many TRBJ1-1
TGTGCCAGCAGCCGGGGCGGGACGGCTTCCTATGGCTACACCTTC CASSRGGTASYGYTF TRBV6-2/TRBV6-3 . many TRBJ1-2
TGTGCCAGCGGGTCATTTGACCGTAATTCACCCCTCCACTTT CASGSFDRNSPLHF TRBV19 . . TRBJ1-6
TGTGCCAGCAGCGCTGAGGGACAGATTAGCAATCAGCCCCAGCATTTT CASSAEGQISNQPQHF TRBV6-1 TRBD1 . TRBJ1-5
TGTGCCAGCAGCTGCACTAGCGGGGGCGCAGATACGCAGTATTTT CASSCTSGGADTQYF TRBV2 TRBD2 . TRBJ2-3
TGTGCCAGCAGACAGAGGCGCACAGATACGCAGTATTTT CASRQRRTDTQYF TRBV27 . many TRBJ2-3
TGCGCCAGCAGCTTGTTGCTCCGGACAGGGGACTATAATTCACCCCTCCACTTT CASSLLLRTGDYNSPLHF TRBV5-1 TRBD1 once TRBJ1-6
TGCAGTGCTAGACGCATTGTATTGGGGGAGAGTGAAGCTTTCTTT CSARRIVLGESEAFF TRBV20-1 . . TRBJ1-1
TGTGCCATCCCGAGGGACGGGGGGACAAGTATGCAGTATTTT CAIPRDGGTSMQYF TRBV10-3 . . TRBJ2-3
TGTGCCAGCAGCTTATTAGGGACTAGCACGTACGAGCAGTACTTC CASSLLGTSTYEQYF TRBV11-2 TRBD2 . TRBJ2-7
TGTGCCAGCAGCTCCGGGGTTACGGGTGGACAGTTCTTC CASSSGVTGGQFF TRBV7-2 . many TRBJ2-1
TGTGCCAGCAGCTTCAACAGCCTCTATGGCTACACCTTC CASSFNSLYGYTF TRBV7-9 . . TRBJ1-2
TGTGCCAGCAGCTTACAGGGGGCGCCCGGCACAGATACGCAGTATTTT CASSLQGAPGTDTQYF TRBV7-3 TRBD1 many TRBJ2-3
TGTGCCAGCAGCCTTGGGAATACAGATACGCGGTATTTT CASSLGNTDTRYF TRBV7-9 . . TRBJ2-3
TGCGCCAGCAGCCAAGCTCCCGACAGGGGCTATGGCTACACCTTC CASSQAPDRGYGYTF TRBV4-1 TRBD1 many TRBJ1-2
TGTGCCAGCAGCTCTAGCACAGATACGCAGTATTTT CASSSSTDTQYF TRBV7-2 . many TRBJ2-3